Below, 27 T cell receptor beta chains from the same sample are listed, as sequenced in a study of blood T cell repertoires in COVID-19. Data came from immunoSEQ multiplex PCR; TCRdb stores just in-frame clones and leaves some out. The table records roughly 120,000 clones, about 85% of them present only once. The source material was peripheral blood. The source of these receptors is a middle-aged man with acute or convalescent COVID-19.

The chain couples TRBV5-1 to TRBJ1-1; 8 nucleotides match TRBD1. The CDR3 length is 15 residues. J gave up 0 bases and V 0 bases, and 1 base lay outside the gene matches. CDR1 and CDR2 from the germline V gene are SGHRS and YFSETQ. The CDR3 DNA reads TGCGCCAGCAGCTTGGACAGGGGGGTGAACACTGAAGCTTTCTTT. Its translation: CASSLDRGVNTEAFF.

This chain uses TRBV5-1 with TRBJ2-1; TRBD2 matches 15 bases. V was clipped by 3 bases and J by 13 bases; unmatched bases: 14. The CDR3 totals 17 residues. Germline V gives CDR1 SGHRS, CDR2 YFSETQ. CDR3 DNA sequence: TGCGCCAGCAGCTCCCTCCCCGGGACTAGCGGGGGGATGACACAGTTCTTC. It yields the protein CASSSLPGTSGGMTQFF.

This chain links TRBV5-1 with TRBJ2-5; TRBD1 matches 10 bases. The germline V gene has CDR1 SGHRS and CDR2 YFSETQ. The ends lost 4 bases at V and 4 bases at J; junction bases unmatched: 4. This CDR3 spans 14 amino acids. In DNA form, the CDR3 reads TGCGCCAGCAGCACGGGGGACAGGGGAGAGACCCAGTACTTC. This sequence encodes CASSTGDRGETQYF. Together with reference TRBV5-1 and TRBJ2-5, the CDR3 gives the full variable domain: KAGVTQTPRYLIKTRGQQVTLSCSPISGHRSVSWYQQTPGQGLQFLFEYFSETQRNKGNFPGRFSGRQFSNSRSEMNVSTLELGDSALYLCASSTGDRGETQYFGPGTRLLVL.

The chain links TRBV11-2 to TRBJ1-3; TRBD1 aligns across 8 bases. The germline CDR1 and CDR2 sequences are SGHAT and FQNNGV. The CDR3 is 16 residues long. V trimming: 4 bases; J trimming: 4 bases; junction bases outside the gene matches: 9. The CDR3 sequence: CASSSGQVVRGNTIYF. The CDR3 nucleotides are TGTGCCAGCAGCTCGGGACAGGTAGTTCGAGGAAACACCATATATTTT.

There are a few counts of this clone. This rearrangement joins TRBV9 to TRBJ1-1; 8 nucleotides match TRBD1. J was trimmed by 1 base and V by 0 bases; bases with no gene match: 5. Per germline, CDR1 SGDLS and CDR2 YYNGEE. The CDR3 runs 16 residues. This CDR3 reads CASSVASGTGNTEAFF. The CDR3 nucleotides read TGTGCCAGCAGCGTAGCTTCCGGGACAGGGAACACTGAAGCTTTCTTT.

The V gene is TRBV27, the J gene TRBJ1-1; D not resolved. Germline V gene sequence: CDR1 MNHEY, CDR2 SMNVEV (reference sequence). The CDR3 contains 14 residues. V dropped 5 bases and J dropped 0 bases, with 10 bases sitting between them. The DNA for the CDR3 is TGTGCCAGCAGTCAGAGGTACATGAACACTGAAGCTTTCTTT. It translates to CASSQRYMNTEAFF.

The chain employs TRBV6-1 and TRBJ2-2; D is undetermined. The germline V gene has CDR1 MNHNS and CDR2 SASEGT. With 3 bases removed from V and 6 bases from J, the gap between germline ends came to 17 bases. This CDR3 contains 16 residues. The CDR3 DNA sequence: TGTGCCAGCAGTGAGCAACAGCTGCTCCAGCCCGGGGAGCTGTTTTTT. It is translated as CASSEQQLLQPGELFF.

This clone was found a few times. V usage is TRBV10-1 and J usage is TRBJ1-1, with a weak D call TRBD1 (6 bases). Per germline, CDR1 WNHNN and CDR2 SYGVQD (reference sequence). This CDR3 is built from 14 residues. With 7 bases removed from V and 0 bases from J, the gap between germline ends came to 12 bases. The CDR3 loop reads CASNAGAMNTEAFF. CDR3 nucleotides: TGCGCCAGCAACGCAGGGGCCATGAACACTGAAGCTTTCTTT.

V usage is TRBV11-2 and J usage is TRBJ2-2, with a possible D match to TRBD2 (6 bases). CDR3 length: 15 amino acids. V was cut by 5 bases and J by 2 bases, with 12 bases left in between. Germline V CDR1 and CDR2: SGHAT, FQNNGV. CDR3 in amino acids: CASSGLRGNTGELFF. CDR3 sequence (DNA): TGTGCCAGCAGCGGCTTGCGGGGCAACACCGGGGAGCTGTTTTTT.

The chain links TRBV5-1 to TRBJ1-1; no clear D gene. The V end lost 0 bases, the J end lost 12 bases, and 15 bases lay between the germline ends. There are 13 residues in the CDR3. Germline loops: CDR1 SGHRS, CDR2 YFSETQ. As DNA, the CDR3 is TGCGCCAGCAGCTTGGATACGGGTTCAAGTCCTTTCTTT. Protein product: CASSLDTGSSPFF.

The rearrangement links TRBV21-1 to TRBJ1-4. TRBV21-1 is deemed a pseudogene. The CDR3 has 17 residues. CDR3 bases: TGTGCCAGCAGCAAAACTCGGGGTAGGAGAGAGTCTGAAAAACTGTTTTTT. This translates into CASSKTRGRRESEKLFF.

The V gene is TRBV5-4, the J gene TRBJ1-6; D is possibly TRBD1 (5 bases). The germline V gene encodes CDR1 SGHNT and CDR2 YYREEE (reference sequence). The V gene lost 5 bases and the J gene lost 8 bases, with 11 bases spanning the gap. The CDR3 is made up of 13 amino acids. Here the CDR3 reads CASRLKTDSPLHF. CDR3 DNA sequence: TGTGCCAGCAGACTTAAGACAGATTCACCCCTCCACTTT.

This clone was counted only a few times. J is TRBJ1-5 and V is TRBV6-6; the D is unclear. Looked up from germline, CDR1 is MNHNY and CDR2 is SVGAGI (reference sequence). The CDR3 is 13 residues long. Trimming took off 10 bases at V and 1 base at J, with 11 bases between the two ends. CDR3 sequence: CATQRGSNQPQHF. The DNA for the CDR3 is TGTGCCACCCAGAGAGGGAGCAATCAGCCCCAGCATTTT.

V gene TRBV9 combines with J gene TRBJ1-6; 9 bases map to TRBD1. In germline, CDR1 is SGDLS, CDR2 YYNGEE. Unmatched junction bases numbered 2, after V lost 0 bases and J lost 7 bases. The CDR3 contains 15 residues. CDR3 region: CASSVGDRENSPLHF. In DNA, the CDR3 is TGTGCCAGCAGCGTAGGGGACAGGGAAAATTCACCCCTCCACTTT.

This clone was counted a single time. This chain joins TRBV7-2 and TRBJ1-1, with 7 bases aligning to TRBD1. The ends lost 2 bases at V and 4 bases at J; junction bases unmatched: 7. Germline V gene sequence: CDR1 SGHTA, CDR2 FQGNSA. This CDR3 comprises 15 residues. In DNA, the CDR3 is TGTGCCAGCAGCTTAATCCCCCAGGGGGGCACTGAAGCTTTCTTT. It yields the protein CASSLIPQGGTEAFF.

CDR3 in DNA: TGTGCCATCAGTGTTGCGGGGGGAGCAGATACGCAGTATTTT. Its protein product is CAISVAGGADTQYF. V usage is TRBV10-3 and J usage is TRBJ2-3, with 8 bases fitting TRBD2. Trimming took 4 bases from V and 4 from J; bases not matched to a gene: 4. Germline CDR1 is ENHRY and CDR2 is SYGVKD. The CDR3 spans 14 residues.

The rearrangement links TRBV7-9 to TRBJ1-2, with TRBD1 as a possible D gene (5 bases). V was clipped by 6 bases and J by 2 bases, with 10 bases between them. Germline loops: CDR1 SEHNR, CDR2 FQNEAQ (reference sequence). This CDR3 has 13 amino acids. CDR3 sequence reads: CASRDDSNYGYTF. The CDR3 bases are TGTGCCAGCAGGGACGACAGCAACTATGGCTACACCTTC.

V is TRBV5-5 and J is TRBJ2-6; TRBD1 matches 10 bases. This CDR3 region has 18 residues. Germline lookup yields CDR1 SGHKS and CDR2 YYEKEE (reference sequence). Trimming cost V 4 bases and J 1 base; bases outside gene matches: 8. CDR3 in DNA: TGTGCCAGCAGCGCCACCGGGACAGGGGCTTCTGGGGCCAACGTCCTGACTTTC. Protein product: CASSATGTGASGANVLTF.

CDR3 sequence: CASSLDQGAGDTIYF. CDR3 nucleotides: TGCGCCAGCAGCTTGGATCAGGGGGCGGGAGACACCATATATTTT. The chain couples TRBV5-1 to TRBJ1-3, with 8 bases aligning to TRBD1. The CDR3 is 15 amino acids. V dropped 0 bases and J dropped 8; count of bases not matched to a gene: 7. Germline lookup yields CDR1 SGHRS and CDR2 YFSETQ.

This clone was seen more than once but under ten times. This chain connects TRBV5-1 to TRBJ1-1; D not resolved. The CDR3 consists of 13 residues. Germline V gene data show CDR1 as SGHRS and CDR2 as YFSETQ. V was clipped by 2 bases and J by 0 bases, with 5 bases between them. CDR3 residues: CASSFSVNTEAFF. The CDR3 DNA reads as TGCGCCAGCAGCTTTTCGGTGAACACTGAAGCTTTCTTT.

The chain links TRBV6-5 to TRBJ1-5; D is perhaps TRBD1 (6 bases). Germline V gene lookup returns CDR1 MNHEY and CDR2 SVGAGI. The CDR3 spans 14 residues. V was trimmed by 9 bases and J by 0 bases, leaving 12 bases between them. DNA of the CDR3: TGTGCCAGTTTACAGGGATTTAGCAATCAGCCCCAGCATTTT. This sequence encodes CASLQGFSNQPQHF.

The rearrangement uses TRBV6-1 and TRBJ1-5, with D hard to call. Germline CDR1 and CDR2: MNHNS and SASEGT. Trimming shortened V by 3 bases and J by 9 bases, and 9 bases separated the two germline ends. The CDR3 loop spans 12 amino acids. CDR3 bases: TGTGCCAGCAGTGATTGGGCAGGGCCCCAGCATTTT. Protein: CASSDWAGPQHF.

This clone has a single count. This chain joins TRBV24-1 and TRBJ2-1; TRBD2 matches at 10 bases. CDR3 length: 15 amino acids. Trimming took 9 bases from V and 8 from J; bases not matched to a gene: 12. Looked up from germline, CDR1 is KGHDR and CDR2 is SFDVKD. CDR3: CATGRERGGMDEQFF. The DNA for the CDR3 is TGTGCCACCGGGAGAGAGCGGGGGGGAATGGATGAGCAGTTCTTC.

This clone appeared a few times. The CDR3 protein is CASSYYNRLGKYEQYF. The CDR3 region has the DNA TGTGCCAGCAGTTATTATAACAGGCTTGGAAAATACGAGCAGTACTTC. The rearrangement joins TRBV6-2 or TRBV6-3 to TRBJ2-7; maybe TRBD1 (5 bases). Germline values: CDR1 MNHEY, CDR2 SVGEGT. The CDR3 is made up of 16 amino acids. V was trimmed by 3 bases and J by 4 bases, leaving 19 bases between them.

This chain uses TRBV9 with TRBJ2-3, with 8 bases identical to TRBD2. V was clipped by 4 bases and J by 2 bases; unmatched bases: 9. This CDR3 is 16 amino acids long. Germline V gene lookup returns CDR1 SGDLS and CDR2 YYNGEE. The CDR3 DNA sequence: TGTGCCAGCAGCTCAGTAGCGGGGCTACTCACAGATACGCAGTATTTT. Its translation: CASSSVAGLLTDTQYF.

The rearrangement links TRBV28 to TRBJ1-1, with D possibly matching TRBD1 (5 bases). The CDR3 sequence is 13 residues long. The V end lost 5 bases, the J end lost 3 bases, and 10 bases lay between the germline ends. Per the germline V gene, CDR1 is MDHEN and CDR2 is SYDVKM. The CDR3 spells CASSGQGDTEAFF. CDR3 coding DNA: TGTGCCAGCAGTGGTCAGGGTGACACTGAAGCTTTCTTT.

The rearrangement links TRBV5-1 to TRBJ1-1; D gene unclear. The CDR3 consists of 13 residues. Trimming removed 0 bases from V and 4 bases from J, with 7 bases in between. The germline V gene encodes CDR1 SGHRS and CDR2 YFSETQ. CDR3: CASSLGSITEAFF. The CDR3 nucleotides read TGCGCCAGCAGCTTGGGGAGTATCACTGAAGCTTTCTTT.